This T cell receptor (beta chain) came from a study of low-dose radiotherapy and immunotherapy resistance in tumors. At the level of the study: The fractionation for Cohort 1 was 0.5 Gy per fraction every 2 weeks, totaling 6.5 Gy. Intravenous ipilimumab 1 mg/kg every six weeks was given with nivolumab 240 mg every two weeks. From cycle 1 day 1, patients took oral aspirin 300 mg every day for four cycles.

TRAV and TRBV primers primed cDNA for both TCRalpha and TCRbeta. TCR amplification used about 20 PCR cycles, a constant-region primer and a V-primer adapter. MiXCR, run by TCRdb on the reads, gives a single entry per CDR3 protein. The repertoire holds over 15,000 distinct CDR3 sequences, about 74% seen once, with over 9.5% in the top ten. The CDR3 is 16 amino acids. CDR1 and CDR2 from the germline V gene are SGHNT and YENEEA. V shed 3 bases and J 2 bases; nucleotides not matched to a gene: 5. Patients with advanced, tumor-infiltrating lymphocyte-negative solid tumors were eligible. This sequence joins TRBV11-3 and TRBJ2-2; 8 bases fit TRBD2. The clonotype was recovered from a human donor with advanced metastatic prostate, ovarian, gallbladder or colorectal cancer (not recorded which). This table probably holds off-target reads from a library built for another chain. CDR3 nucleotides: TGTGCCAGCAGCTTTCGAGCGGGGGTAAACACCGGGGAGCTGTTTTTT. Its protein is CASSFRAGVNTGELFF.